Below are 16 T cell receptor beta chains sequenced from a single sample in a study of tumor-infiltrating lymphocytes in primary liver carcinoma. TCR beta cDNA came from approximately 490 ng total RNA, primed with a constant-region primer. Slightly modified ARM-PCR served as the procedure for the TCR beta libraries. These libraries came from three rounds of nested multiplex PCR. Each of the first two PCR rounds ran roughly 10 cycles with TRBV1-TRBV30 forward and C-beta reverse primers. TCRdb re-called the multiplex PCR reads through MiXCR, storing one row per CDR3 protein. The repertoire includes roughly 48,000 distinct CDR3 sequences, about 70% of them detected once, and approximately 25% sits in the top ten. The study co-extracted DNA and RNA from around 20-30 mg of unsorted bulk tissue. The sample comprised liver tumor tissue from sampling region 3. The subset here: tumor region T3, left-lateral pole. Every receptor here comes from a man aged 40-49 years with primary liver carcinoma and hepatitis B virus infection.

Concerning this clonotype itself: A read error may produce the germline difference seen at one junction end. This chain uses TRBV11-1 with TRBJ2-1, with a tentative D call TRBD2 (5 bases). The CDR3 has 16 amino acids. The V gene's germline CDR1 is SGHAT and CDR2 FQDESV (reference sequence). CDR3 in amino acids: CASNLGLGLPTHGQFF. CDR3 nucleotides: TGTGCCAGCAACTTAGGCCTTGGACTTCCTACGCATGGGCAGTTCTTC. The variable domain in full, with the rest retrieved from reference TRBV11-1 and TRBJ2-1, is EAEVAQSPRYKITEKSQAVAFWCDPISGHATLYWYRQILGQGPELLVQFQDESVVDDSQLPKDRFSAERLKGVDSTLKIQPAELGDSAMYLCASNLGLGLPTHGQFFGPGTRLTVL.

This clonotype was counted once. At one end, the junction sequence differs from germline, possibly due to a read error. The chain joins TRBV11-3 to TRBJ2-3; 10 bases are shared with TRBD2. There are 17 residues in the CDR3. Per germline, CDR1 SGHNT and CDR2 YENEEA. CDR3 bases: TGTGCCAGGAGCTTAGGGGTAACTAGCGGGATTACAGATACGCAGTATTTT. It yields the protein CARSLGVTSGITDTQYF.

This clonotype was observed once. The germline gene is not matched at one end of the junction; a read error may be the cause. The J gene is TRBJ2-1, the V gene TRBV29-1; TRBD1 matches at 10 bases. This CDR3 is built from 14 residues. Germline assignment: CDR1 SQVTM and CDR2 ANQGSEA. DNA of the CDR3: TGCAGCGGATTGCCTGGACAGGGGGTTGATGAGCGGTTCTTC. It is translated as CSGLPGQGVDERFF.

Points on this clonotype: An end of the junction differs from the germline gene, which may be a read error. The rearrangement joins TRBV6-5 to TRBJ2-7; 8 nucleotides agree with TRBD1. The CDR3 contains 16 residues. In germline, CDR1 is MNHEY, CDR2 SVGAGI. CDR3 bases: TGTTCCAGCAGTTACTCGGGGGCGGACAGGGCTGCCGAGCAGTACTTC. Its translation: CSSSYSGADRAAEQYF.

As concerns this clonotype: The conserved phenylalanine or tryptophan is not found at the CDR3 terminus, so this likely reflects a read error. No DNA is shown, since the ends of the CDR3 on it are uncertain; the CDR3 is the one TCRdb lists. The chain uses TRBV4-1 and TRBJ2-4. The CDR3 is made up of 13 amino acids, end residues included. Germline loops: CDR1 MGHRA, CDR2 YSYEKL. The CDR3 region is CASSQEPKNIQCL.

This sequence joins TRBV29-1 and TRBJ2-7; a weak D match, TRBD2 (6 bases). The CDR3 runs to 13 residues. Germline V CDR1 and CDR2: SQVTM, ANQGSEA. The DNA of the CDR3 is TGCAGTGTGGAGGGGCCCTCGTCCTACGAGCAGTACTTC. This encodes CSVEGPSSYEQYF.

As regards this clonotype: Sequence at one end of the junction differs from germline and may be a read error. The chain links TRBV11-1 to TRBJ2-7; tentative D call: TRBD1 (5 bases). There are 18 residues in the CDR3. Germline V gives CDR1 SGHAT, CDR2 FQDESV (reference sequence). The CDR3 DNA reads TGTGCAAGCACCATCAACTTTGCCCGGACACGGCAACCCTACGAGCAGTACTTC. It encodes CASTINFARTRQPYEQYF.

Comments on this clonotype: This sequence may be a read error, since a much larger clone differs from it by one base. The CDR3 protein is CASSLKWEGQVYNEQFF. DNA for the CDR3: TGTGCCAGCAGCTTAAAGTGGGAGGGCCAGGTTTACAATGAGCAGTTCTTC. The J gene is TRBJ2-1, the V gene TRBV7-9, with 7 bases matching TRBD2. CDR3 length: 17 amino acids. The V gene end was trimmed by 2 bases and the J gene end by 4 bases; junction bases not matched to a gene: 11. Per germline, CDR1 SEHNR and CDR2 FQNEAQ (reference sequence).

Concerning this clonotype: One end of the junction varies from germline; a read error may be responsible. The chain combines TRBV19 with TRBJ2-5, with D perhaps TRBD1 (6 bases). Germline V gene data show CDR1 as LNHDA and CDR2 as SQIVND (reference sequence). This CDR3 contains 12 residues. In DNA form, the CDR3 reads TGTGCCGGTAGTCACAGGGCCGGGGCCCAGTACTTC. This codes for CAGSHRAGAQYF.

Comment on this clonotype: A much larger clone sits a single nucleotide away, making a read error possible. This sequence joins TRBV28 and TRBJ2-6; no reliable D call. The CDR3 is made up of 12 amino acids. Germline V gives CDR1 MDHEN, CDR2 SYDVKM. For the CDR3, the DNA is TGTGCCGGCAGCCGTGGGGCCAACGTCCTGACTTTC. Encoded protein: CAGSRGANVLTF.

The table lists this clonotype with a count of one. V gene TRBV5-4 combines with J gene TRBJ2-2; 7 nucleotides agree with TRBD2. Germline assignment: CDR1 SGHNT and CDR2 YYREEE (reference sequence). The CDR3 sequence is 15 residues long. J gave up 9 bases and V 4 bases, and 12 bases lay outside the gene matches. The CDR3 DNA reads as TGTGCCAGCAGCCTGAGGAGCGGGAACACTTGGGAGCTGTTTTTT. This sequence encodes CASSLRSGNTWELFF.

This clonotype was found a few times. No conserved phenylalanine or tryptophan ends this CDR3, so it is likely a read error. In DNA, the CDR3 is TGTGCCAGCAGTGATTCGGAATACGGTGAGCAGTTCCTC. Its translation is CASSDSEYGEQFL. This chain connects TRBV2 to TRBJ2-1; D call uncertain. Germline lookup yields CDR1 SNHLY and CDR2 FYNNEI. CDR3 length: 13 residues. The V gene lost 3 bases and the J gene lost 9 bases, with 12 bases spanning the gap.

This clonotype has more than one count but fewer than ten. J is TRBJ2-1 and V is TRBV19; D assignment may be TRBD1 or TRBD2 (5 bases each). From germline, CDR1 is LNHDA and CDR2 SQIVND (reference sequence). V was pared by 2 bases and J by 6 bases, with 14 bases between. This CDR3 comprises 15 residues. The CDR3 protein is CASSIMRGHLNEQFF. For the CDR3, the DNA is TGTGCCAGTAGTATAATGAGGGGCCACCTCAATGAGCAGTTCTTC.

Details on this clonotype: Mismatch with germline at one junction end may stem from a read error. The V gene is TRBV11-2, the J gene TRBJ1-2; D uncertain. The CDR3 has 13 amino acids. The germline CDR1 and CDR2 sequences are SGHAT and FQNNGV. The CDR3 nucleotides are TGTGCCAGCAGCTTAGAGGGGAATTATGGCCACATCTTC. This codes for CASSLEGNYGHIF.

Turning to this clonotype: The junction differs from germline at one of its ends, possibly a read error. This rearrangement joins TRBV5-1 to TRBJ2-1; D gene unclear. Germline CDR1 is SGHRS and CDR2 is YFSETQ. CDR3 length: 11 residues. The chain's CDR3 is CARSETGEQFF. Written as DNA, the CDR3 is TGTGCCAGGAGCGAAACGGGCGAGCAGTTCTTC.

A word on this clonotype: One end of the junction is discordant with germline, which a read error may explain. The rearrangement uses TRBV6-5 and TRBJ2-2; 8 bases match TRBD1. CDR1 is MNHEY and CDR2 is SVGAGI in the germline V gene. CDR3 length: 14 residues. CDR3 sequence reads: CASMGQVNTEELFF. CDR3 DNA: TGTGCCAGCATGGGACAGGTGAACACCGAGGAGCTGTTTTTT.